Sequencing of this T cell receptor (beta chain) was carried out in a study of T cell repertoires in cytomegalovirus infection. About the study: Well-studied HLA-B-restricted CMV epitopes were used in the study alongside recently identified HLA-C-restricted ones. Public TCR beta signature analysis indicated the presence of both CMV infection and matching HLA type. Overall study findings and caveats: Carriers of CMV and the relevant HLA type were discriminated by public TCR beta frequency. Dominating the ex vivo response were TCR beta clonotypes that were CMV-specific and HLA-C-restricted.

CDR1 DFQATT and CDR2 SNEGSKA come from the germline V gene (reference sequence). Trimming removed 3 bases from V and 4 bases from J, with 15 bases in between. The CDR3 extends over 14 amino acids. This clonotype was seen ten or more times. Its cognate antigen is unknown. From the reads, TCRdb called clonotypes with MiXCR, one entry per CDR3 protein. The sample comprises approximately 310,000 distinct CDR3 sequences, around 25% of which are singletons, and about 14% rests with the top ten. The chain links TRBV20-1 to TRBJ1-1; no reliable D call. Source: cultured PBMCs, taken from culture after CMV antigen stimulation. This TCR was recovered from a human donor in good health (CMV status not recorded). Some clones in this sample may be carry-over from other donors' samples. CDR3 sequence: CSARQPMGSTEAFF. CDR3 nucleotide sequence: TGCAGTGCTAGGCAACCCATGGGGTCCACTGAAGCTTTCTTT.